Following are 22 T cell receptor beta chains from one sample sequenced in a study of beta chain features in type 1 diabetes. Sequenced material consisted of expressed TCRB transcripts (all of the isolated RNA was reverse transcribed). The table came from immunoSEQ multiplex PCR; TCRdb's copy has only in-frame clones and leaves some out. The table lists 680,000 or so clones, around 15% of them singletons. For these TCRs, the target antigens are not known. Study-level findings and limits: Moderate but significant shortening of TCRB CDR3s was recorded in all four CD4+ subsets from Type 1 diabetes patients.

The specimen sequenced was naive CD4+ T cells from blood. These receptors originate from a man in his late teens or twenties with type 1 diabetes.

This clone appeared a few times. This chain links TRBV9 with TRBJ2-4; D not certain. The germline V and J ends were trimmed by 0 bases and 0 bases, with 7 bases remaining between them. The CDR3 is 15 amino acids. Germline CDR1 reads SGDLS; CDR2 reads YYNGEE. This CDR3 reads CASSVDTLAKNIQYF. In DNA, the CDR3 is TGTGCCAGCAGCGTAGATACTCTAGCCAAAAACATTCAGTACTTC.

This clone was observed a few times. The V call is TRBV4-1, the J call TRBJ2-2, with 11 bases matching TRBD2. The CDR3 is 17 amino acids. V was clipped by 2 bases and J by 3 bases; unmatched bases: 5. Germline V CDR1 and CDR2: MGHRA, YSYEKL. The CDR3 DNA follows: TGCGCCAGCAGCCAAAGGGGACTAGCGGAGGACACCGGGGAGCTGTTTTTT. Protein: CASSQRGLAEDTGELFF.

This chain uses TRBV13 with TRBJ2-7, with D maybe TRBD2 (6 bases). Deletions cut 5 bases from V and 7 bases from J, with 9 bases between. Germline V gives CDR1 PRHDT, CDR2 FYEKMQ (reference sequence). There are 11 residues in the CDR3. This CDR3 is CASSPGREQYF. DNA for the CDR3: TGTGCCAGCAGCCCGGGGAGGGAGCAGTACTTC.

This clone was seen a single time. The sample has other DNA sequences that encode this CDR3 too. This CDR3 reads CASSPPSGGTEAFF. CDR3 sequence (DNA): TGTGCCAGCTCACCACCGTCCGGGGGCACTGAAGCTTTCTTT. The V gene is TRBV18, the J gene TRBJ1-1, with D tentatively TRBD1 (5 bases). V lost 0 bases and J lost 4, with 9 bases in between. This CDR3 contains 14 residues. Germline values: CDR1 KGHSH, CDR2 LQKENI.

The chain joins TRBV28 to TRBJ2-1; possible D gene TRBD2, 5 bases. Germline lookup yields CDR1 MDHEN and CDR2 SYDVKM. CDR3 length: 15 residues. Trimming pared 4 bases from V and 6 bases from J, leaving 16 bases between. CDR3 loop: CASSSPPVGGNEQFF. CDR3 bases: TGTGCCAGCAGTTCCCCCCCCGTAGGAGGCAATGAGCAGTTCTTC. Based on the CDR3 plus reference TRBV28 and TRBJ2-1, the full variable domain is DVKVTQSSRYLVKRTGEKVFLECVQDMDHENMFWYRQDPGLGLRLIYFSYDVKMKEKGDIPEGYSVSREKKERFSLILESASTNQTSMYLCASSSPPVGGNEQFFGPGTRLTVL.

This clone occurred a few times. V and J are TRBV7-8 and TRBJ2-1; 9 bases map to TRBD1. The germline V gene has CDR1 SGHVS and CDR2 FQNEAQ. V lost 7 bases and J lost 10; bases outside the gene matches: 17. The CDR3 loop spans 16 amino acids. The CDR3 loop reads CASTPSRGQGSQEQFF. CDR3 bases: TGTGCCAGCACCCCGAGTCGGGGACAGGGTTCCCAGGAGCAGTTCTTC.

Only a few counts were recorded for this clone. The CDR3 sequence is CAWSGHSGGNTNNEQFF. For the CDR3, the DNA is TGTGCCTGGAGTGGCCATTCGGGGGGGAACACCAACAATGAGCAGTTCTTC. The chain has TRBV30 and TRBJ2-1, with 8 bases aligning to TRBD2. V lost 1 base, J lost 5 bases, and 13 bases stayed unmatched. This CDR3 comprises 17 residues. Germline V gene sequence: CDR1 GTSNPN, CDR2 SVGIG (reference sequence).

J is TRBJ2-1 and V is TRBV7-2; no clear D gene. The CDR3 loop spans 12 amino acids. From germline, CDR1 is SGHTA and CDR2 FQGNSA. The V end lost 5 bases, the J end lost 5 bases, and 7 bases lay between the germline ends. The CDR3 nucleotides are TGTGCCAGCAGCCGATTAAACAATGAGCAGTTCTTC. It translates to CASSRLNNEQFF.

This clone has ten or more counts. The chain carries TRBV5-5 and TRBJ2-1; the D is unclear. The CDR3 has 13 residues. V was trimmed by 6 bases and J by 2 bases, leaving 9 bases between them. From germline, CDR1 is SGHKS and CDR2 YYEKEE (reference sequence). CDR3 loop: CASTQRAYNEQFF. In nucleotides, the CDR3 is TGTGCCAGCACCCAAAGGGCCTACAATGAGCAGTTCTTC.

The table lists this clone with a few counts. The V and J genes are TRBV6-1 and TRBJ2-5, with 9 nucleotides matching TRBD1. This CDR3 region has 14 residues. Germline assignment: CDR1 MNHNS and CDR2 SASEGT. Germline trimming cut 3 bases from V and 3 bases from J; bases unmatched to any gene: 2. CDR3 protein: CASSDGTGKETQYF. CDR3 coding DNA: TGTGCCAGCAGTGATGGGACAGGGAAAGAGACCCAGTACTTC.

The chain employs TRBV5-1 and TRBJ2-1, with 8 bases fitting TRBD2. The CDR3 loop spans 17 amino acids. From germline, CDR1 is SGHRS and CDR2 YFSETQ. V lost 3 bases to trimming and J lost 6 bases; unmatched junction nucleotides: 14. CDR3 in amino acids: CASSYKNSGAELNEQFF. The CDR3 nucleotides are TGCGCCAGCAGCTACAAAAATAGCGGGGCCGAACTCAATGAGCAGTTCTTC.

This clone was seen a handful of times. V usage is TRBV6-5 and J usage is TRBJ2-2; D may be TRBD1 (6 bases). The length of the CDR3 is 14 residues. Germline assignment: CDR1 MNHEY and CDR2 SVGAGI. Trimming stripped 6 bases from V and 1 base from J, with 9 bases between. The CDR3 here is CASRPQGNTGELFF. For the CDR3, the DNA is TGTGCCAGCAGACCACAGGGGAACACCGGGGAGCTGTTTTTT.

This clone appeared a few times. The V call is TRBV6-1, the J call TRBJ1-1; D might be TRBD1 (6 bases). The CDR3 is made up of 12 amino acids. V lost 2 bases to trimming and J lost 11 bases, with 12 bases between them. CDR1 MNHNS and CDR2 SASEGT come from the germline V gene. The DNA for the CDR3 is TGTGCCAGCAGTGAACAAGGGGGGCTGGCTTTCTTT. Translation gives CASSEQGGLAFF.

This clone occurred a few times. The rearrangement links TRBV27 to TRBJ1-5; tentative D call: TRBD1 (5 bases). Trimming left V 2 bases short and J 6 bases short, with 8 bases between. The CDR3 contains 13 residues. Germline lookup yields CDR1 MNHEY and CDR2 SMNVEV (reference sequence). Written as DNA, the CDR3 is TGTGCCAGCAGTTTAACAGGCAGTCAGCCCCAGCATTTT. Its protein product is CASSLTGSQPQHF.

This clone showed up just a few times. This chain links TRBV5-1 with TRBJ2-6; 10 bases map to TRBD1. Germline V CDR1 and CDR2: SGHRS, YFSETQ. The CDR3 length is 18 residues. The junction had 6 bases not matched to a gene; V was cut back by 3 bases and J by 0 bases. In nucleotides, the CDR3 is TGCGCCAGCAGCTCCGGACAGGGGGGGAGCTCTGGGGCCAACGTCCTGACTTTC. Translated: CASSSGQGGSSGANVLTF.

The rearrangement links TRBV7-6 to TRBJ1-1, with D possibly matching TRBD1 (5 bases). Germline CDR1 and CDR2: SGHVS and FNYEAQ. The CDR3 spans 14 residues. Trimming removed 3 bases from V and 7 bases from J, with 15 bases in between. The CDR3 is CASSFRRVSLEAFF. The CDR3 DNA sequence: TGTGCCAGCAGCTTCCGCAGGGTGTCTCTTGAAGCTTTCTTT.

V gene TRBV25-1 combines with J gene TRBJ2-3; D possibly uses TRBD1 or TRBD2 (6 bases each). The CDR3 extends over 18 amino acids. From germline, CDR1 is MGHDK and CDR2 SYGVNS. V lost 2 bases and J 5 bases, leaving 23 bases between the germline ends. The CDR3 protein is CASSEVRGTLEGGDTQYF. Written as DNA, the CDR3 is TGTGCCAGCAGTGAAGTTCGCGGGACGTTGGAGGGGGGAGATACGCAGTATTTT.

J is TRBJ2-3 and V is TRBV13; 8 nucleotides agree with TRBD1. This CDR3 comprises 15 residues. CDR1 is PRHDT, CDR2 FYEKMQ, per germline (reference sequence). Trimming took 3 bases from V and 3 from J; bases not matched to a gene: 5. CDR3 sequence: CASSFGQGVTDTQYF. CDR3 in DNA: TGTGCCAGCAGCTTCGGACAGGGTGTGACAGATACGCAGTATTTT.

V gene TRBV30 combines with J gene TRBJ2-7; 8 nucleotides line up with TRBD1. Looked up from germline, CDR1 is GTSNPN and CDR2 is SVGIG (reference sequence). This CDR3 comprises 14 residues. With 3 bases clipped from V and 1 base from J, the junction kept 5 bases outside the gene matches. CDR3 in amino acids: CAWSRDRGSYEQYF. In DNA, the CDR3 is TGTGCCTGGAGCCGTGACAGGGGTTCCTACGAGCAGTACTTC.

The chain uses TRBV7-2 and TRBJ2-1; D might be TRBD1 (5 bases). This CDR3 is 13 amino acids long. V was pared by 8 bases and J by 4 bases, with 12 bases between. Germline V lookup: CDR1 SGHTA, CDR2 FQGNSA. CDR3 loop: CASPFDSYNEQFF. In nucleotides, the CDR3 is TGTGCCAGCCCCTTTGACAGTTACAATGAGCAGTTCTTC. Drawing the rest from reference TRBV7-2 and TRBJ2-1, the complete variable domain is GAGVSQSPSNKVTEKGKDVELRCDPISGHTALYWYRQSLGQGLEFLIYFQGNSAPDKSGLPSDRFSAERTGGSVSTLTIQRTQQEDSAVYLCASPFDSYNEQFFGPGTRLTVL.

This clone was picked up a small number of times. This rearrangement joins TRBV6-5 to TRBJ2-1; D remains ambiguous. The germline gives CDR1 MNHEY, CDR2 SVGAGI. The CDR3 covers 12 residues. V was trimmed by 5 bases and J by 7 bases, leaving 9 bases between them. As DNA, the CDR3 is TGTGCCAGCAGTCCGGCCGAGAATGAGCAGTTCTTC. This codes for CASSPAENEQFF.

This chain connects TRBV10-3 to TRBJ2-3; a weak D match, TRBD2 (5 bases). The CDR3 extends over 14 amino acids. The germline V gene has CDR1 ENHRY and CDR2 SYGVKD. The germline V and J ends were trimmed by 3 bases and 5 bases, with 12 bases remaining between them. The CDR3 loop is CAISDVRRGDTQYF. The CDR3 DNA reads TGTGCCATCAGTGACGTACGACGGGGAGATACGCAGTATTTT.